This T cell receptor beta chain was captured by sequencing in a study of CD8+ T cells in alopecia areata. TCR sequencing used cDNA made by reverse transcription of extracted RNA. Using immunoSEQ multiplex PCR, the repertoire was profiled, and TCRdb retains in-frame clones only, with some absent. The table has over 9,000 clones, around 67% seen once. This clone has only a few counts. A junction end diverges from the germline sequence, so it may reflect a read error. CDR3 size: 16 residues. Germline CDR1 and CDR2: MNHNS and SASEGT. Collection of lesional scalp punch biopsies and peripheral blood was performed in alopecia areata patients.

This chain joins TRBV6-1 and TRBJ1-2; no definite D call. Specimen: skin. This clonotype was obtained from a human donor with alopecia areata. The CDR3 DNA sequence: TGTGCCAGCAGCGAAGTCGAGGAGAGGGCGCGAGATGGCTACACCTTC. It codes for CASSEVEERARDGYTF.